One and the same sample provided the 30 T cell receptor beta chains below, sequenced in a study of T cell responses to AZD1222 COVID-19 vaccine. Libraries were prepared by immunoSEQ multiplex PCR; TCRdb keeps only in-frame clonotypes and omits some of them. The table lists fewer than 180,000 clones, approximately 94% of them singletons. This specimen was peripheral blood, taken on day 0 of AZD1222 vaccination. The receptors shown here come from an adult in good health.

The chain carries TRBV3-1 (or the pseudogene TRBV3-2) and TRBJ1-1; D possibly corresponds to TRBD1 (6 bases). With 0 bases removed from V and 7 bases from J, the gap between germline ends came to 18 bases. Germline lookup yields CDR1 LGHDT and CDR2 YNNKEL (reference sequence). This CDR3 contains 16 residues. The CDR3 nucleotides are TGTGCCAGCAGCCAAGATACGGGACATCGGGCCGGTGAAGCTTTCTTT. It is translated as CASSQDTGHRAGEAFF.

The chain has TRBV5-1 and TRBJ2-3; 10 bases are a match to TRBD2. The germline V gene has CDR1 SGHRS and CDR2 YFSETQ. This CDR3 is 15 amino acids long. V lost 2 bases to trimming and J lost 1 base; unmatched junction nucleotides: 1. The CDR3 loop reads CASSFGLAGTDTQYF. CDR3 nucleotides: TGCGCCAGCAGCTTCGGACTAGCGGGCACAGATACGCAGTATTTT.

The J gene is TRBJ2-1, the V gene TRBV6-5, with TRBD2 matching 10 bases. This CDR3 spans 12 amino acids. The V and J ends lost 4 bases and 15 bases, in that order; junction bases with no gene match: 6. Germline CDR1 and CDR2: MNHEY and SVGAGI. The CDR3 DNA follows: TGTGCCAGCAGTTCCCCCAGCGGGAGGGGGTTCTTC. Protein product: CASSSPSGRGFF.

For this clone: The sample contains more than one DNA sequence encoding this CDR3. The chain has TRBV9 and TRBJ1-2, with 7 bases lining up with TRBD1. From germline, CDR1 is SGDLS and CDR2 YYNGEE. V was clipped by 2 bases and J by 3 bases; unmatched bases: 1. The CDR3 consists of 13 residues. The CDR3 loop is CASSVGQDYGYTF. The CDR3 DNA is TGTGCCAGCAGCGTCGGACAGGACTATGGCTACACCTTC.

V is TRBV12-3 or TRBV12-4 and J is TRBJ1-3; D not certain. Trimming removed 6 bases from V and 8 bases from J, with 5 bases in between. There are 10 residues in the CDR3. Here the CDR3 DNA reads TGTGCCAGCAGCAGAGACACCATATATTTT. Translated, it gives CASSRDTIYF.

The chain carries TRBV7-2 and TRBJ2-1, with 14 bases that match TRBD2. The CDR3 extends over 15 amino acids. J gave up 6 bases and V 5 bases, and 3 bases lay outside the gene matches. Germline values: CDR1 SGHTA, CDR2 FQGNSA. The CDR3 DNA follows: TGTGCCAGCAGCCCGGGACTAGCGGGAGCCAATGAGCAGTTCTTC. This translates into CASSPGLAGANEQFF.

The chain joins TRBV7-8 to TRBJ2-1; 14 nucleotides align to TRBD2. J lost 4 bases, V lost 1 base, and 9 bases had no gene match. The CDR3 sequence is 19 residues long. In germline, CDR1 is SGHVS, CDR2 FQNEAQ. The CDR3 spells CASSLVRTSGRTRYNEQFF. In DNA form, the CDR3 reads TGTGCCAGCAGCTTAGTCCGGACTAGCGGGAGGACCCGGTACAATGAGCAGTTCTTC.

This chain's CDR3 is CASSFGGGDGYTF. In DNA, the CDR3 is TGTGCCAGCAGTTTCGGGGGAGGGGATGGCTACACCTTC. V is TRBV27 and J is TRBJ1-2, with D tentatively TRBD1 (5 bases). The V gene's germline CDR1 is MNHEY and CDR2 SMNVEV (reference sequence). The CDR3 loop spans 13 amino acids. Trimming took 3 bases from V and 6 from J, leaving 11 bases between them.

This sequence joins TRBV25-1 and TRBJ2-5; D gene unclear. CDR3 length: 14 residues. V was trimmed by 5 bases and J by 6 bases, leaving 16 bases between them. Per germline, CDR1 MGHDK and CDR2 SYGVNS. The DNA for the CDR3 is TGTGCCAGCAGTCTCGGAGTGTCGGCGAAGACCCAGTACTTC. As protein: CASSLGVSAKTQYF.

The genes are TRBV4-1 and TRBJ1-2; D possibly corresponds to TRBD1 (5 bases). CDR3 length equals 16 residues. The ends were cut back, 1 base at V and 2 bases at J, with 14 bases in the middle. Germline-derived CDR1 and CDR2 are MGHRA and YSYEKL. CDR3 protein: CASSQGWRGPNYGYTF. The CDR3 nucleotides are TGCGCCAGCAGCCAAGGGTGGAGGGGCCCAAACTATGGCTACACCTTC.

The V gene is TRBV27, the J gene TRBJ2-1; D may match TRBD1 or TRBD2 (6 bases each). Trimming removed 9 bases at V and 4 bases at J, with 19 bases between. The CDR3 has 15 amino acids. The germline gives CDR1 MNHEY, CDR2 SMNVEV (reference sequence). The CDR3: CARPGGGKNYNEQFF. The DNA for the CDR3 is TGTGCCAGACCCGGAGGGGGGAAGAATTACAATGAGCAGTTCTTC.

The chain couples TRBV5-1 to TRBJ2-3; TRBD1 might be the D (6 bases). Germline CDR1 SGHRS, CDR2 YFSETQ. CDR3 size: 15 residues. V shed 0 bases and J shed 6 bases, with 14 bases lying between them. The CDR3 DNA follows: TGCGCCAGCAGCTTGGAGGGACACCCGGGGGATACGCAGTATTTT. Protein product: CASSLEGHPGDTQYF.

This chain links TRBV28 with TRBJ1-2; 8 bases are shared with TRBD1. The J segment lost 3 bases and the V segment lost 5 bases, leaving 8 bases of the junction unmatched. The CDR3 spans 15 residues. Germline lookup yields CDR1 MDHEN and CDR2 SYDVKM. In nucleotides, the CDR3 is TGTGCCAGCAGTCCATACAGGGGGTTGGACTATGGCTACACCTTC. This encodes CASSPYRGLDYGYTF.

The chain employs TRBV3-1 (or the pseudogene TRBV3-2) and TRBJ1-3; no clear D gene. Trimming took off 2 bases at V and 4 bases at J, with 12 bases between the two ends. There are 15 residues in the CDR3. Looked up from germline, CDR1 is LGHDT and CDR2 is YNNKEL (reference sequence). CDR3 coding DNA: TGTGCCAGCAGCCAAACGGTGATGGGGGGAAACACCATATATTTT. It yields the protein CASSQTVMGGNTIYF.

The CDR3 DNA reads TGTGCCAGCAGTTGGCTAGCGGGGGACCCCAATGAGCAGTTCTTC. Translation gives CASSWLAGDPNEQFF. V is TRBV6-5 and J is TRBJ2-1, with TRBD2 identical over 10 bases. V trimming: 4 bases; J trimming: 6 bases; junction bases outside the gene matches: 6. This CDR3 has 15 amino acids. Germline V gene data show CDR1 as MNHEY and CDR2 as SVGAGI.

The genes are TRBV25-1 and TRBJ2-5; possible D gene TRBD1, 5 bases. From germline, CDR1 is MGHDK and CDR2 SYGVNS. The CDR3 extends over 16 amino acids. V lost 4 bases and J 5 bases, leaving 20 bases between the germline ends. The CDR3 DNA follows: TGTGCCAGCAGTGTCGGACACGGACCCTTCGGGGAGACCCAGTACTTC. Protein: CASSVGHGPFGETQYF.

This clone occurred once. The chain couples TRBV5-6 to TRBJ2-2; D remains unclear. This CDR3 contains 15 residues. CDR1 is SGHDT, CDR2 YYEEEE, per germline. The ends were cut back, 4 bases at V and 0 bases at J, with 10 bases in the middle. DNA for the CDR3: TGTGCCAGCAGCCCTCCCACTGCGAACACCGGGGAGCTGTTTTTT. The encoded protein is CASSPPTANTGELFF.

The rearrangement links TRBV4-1 to TRBJ1-6, with TRBD1 as a possible D gene (5 bases). The ends were cut back, 0 bases at V and 7 bases at J, with 13 bases in the middle. The CDR3 has 16 residues. Germline V CDR1 and CDR2: MGHRA, YSYEKL. CDR3: CASSQDRGVRNSPLHF. The CDR3 region has the DNA TGCGCCAGCAGCCAAGATCGAGGGGTGAGGAATTCACCCCTCCACTTT.

This rearrangement joins TRBV5-1 to TRBJ1-6, with a tentative D call TRBD1 (5 bases). This CDR3 has 16 amino acids. Germline V gene data show CDR1 as SGHRS and CDR2 as YFSETQ. Deletions cut 0 bases from V and 7 bases from J, with 14 bases between. CDR3 coding DNA: TGCGCCAGCAGCTTGGCTACAGGAGGCGGAAATTCACCCCTCCACTTT. It encodes CASSLATGGGNSPLHF.

The chain links TRBV9 to TRBJ1-3, with 8 bases identical to TRBD1. Germline CDR1 SGDLS, CDR2 YYNGEE. CDR3 size: 14 residues. Unmatched junction bases numbered 3, after V lost 4 bases and J lost 3 bases. CDR3 in DNA: TGTGCCAGCAGCTCAACAGGGGGTGGAAACACCATATATTTT. It is translated as CASSSTGGGNTIYF.

The chain is built from TRBV3-1 (or the pseudogene TRBV3-2) and TRBJ1-5; no firm D call. CDR3 length: 13 amino acids. CDR1 and CDR2 (germline): LGHDT, YNNKEL (reference sequence). V lost 1 base and J 7 bases, leaving 8 bases between the germline ends. The CDR3, as DNA: TGTGCCAGCAGCCAAGGGAGTGGGCAGCCCCAGCATTTT. Protein sequence: CASSQGSGQPQHF.

This chain links TRBV6-5 with TRBJ1-2, with a weak D call TRBD1 (5 bases). Trimming cost V 6 bases and J 4 bases, with 15 bases left between them. Germline V gives CDR1 MNHEY, CDR2 SVGAGI. There are 14 residues in the CDR3. The CDR3 nucleotides are TGTGCCAGCAGGGTTTGGAGACAGCCCTATGGCTACACCTTC. Its translation: CASRVWRQPYGYTF.

The chain recombines TRBV3-1 (or the pseudogene TRBV3-2) with TRBJ2-5; 7 nucleotides agree with TRBD2. Looked up from germline, CDR1 is LGHDT and CDR2 is YNNKEL (reference sequence). This CDR3 contains 16 residues. Trimming cost V 4 bases and J 2 bases; bases outside gene matches: 10. The DNA for the CDR3 is TGTGCCAGCAGCCTGGGTAGCGGGCCATTACAAGAGACCCAGTACTTC. This sequence encodes CASSLGSGPLQETQYF.

The chain couples TRBV2 to TRBJ1-5; 9 positions match TRBD1. The ends lost 4 bases at V and 7 bases at J; junction bases unmatched: 5. Germline V CDR1 and CDR2: SNHLY, FYNNEI. The CDR3 extends over 14 amino acids. Here the CDR3 reads CASSGTGGEQPQHF. As DNA, the CDR3 is TGTGCCAGCAGTGGTACAGGGGGCGAACAGCCCCAGCATTTT. Based on the CDR3 plus reference TRBV2 and TRBJ1-5, the full variable domain is EPEVTQTPSHQVTQMGQEVILRCVPISNHLYFYWYRQILGQKVEFLVSFYNNEISEKSEIFDDQFSVERPDGSNFTLKIRSTKLEDSAMYFCASSGTGGEQPQHFGDGTRLSIL.

This clone was seen just once. The V and J genes are TRBV3-1 (or the pseudogene TRBV3-2) and TRBJ1-1, with TRBD1 matching over 10 bases. Trimming cost V 4 bases and J 4 bases; bases outside gene matches: 3. The CDR3 runs 14 residues. From germline, CDR1 is LGHDT and CDR2 YNNKEL (reference sequence). CDR3 in DNA: TGTGCCAGCAGCCCCTGGGACAGGGGCACTGAAGCTTTCTTT. It specifies CASSPWDRGTEAFF.

In DNA, the CDR3 is TGTGCCACCAGCAGAGATTATTTCGGCTACACCTTC. It specifies CATSRDYFGYTF. J is TRBJ1-2 and V is TRBV15, with no clear D. Trimming pared 0 bases from V and 8 bases from J, leaving 7 bases between. The germline V gene has CDR1 LNHNV and CDR2 YYDKDF (reference sequence). The CDR3 spans 12 residues.

This clone was counted once. The rearrangement links TRBV19 to TRBJ2-7; 9 bases align to TRBD1. CDR1 and CDR2 (germline): LNHDA, SQIVND (reference sequence). After removal of 5 bases from V and 2 bases from J, the junction contained 4 bases not matched to a gene. The CDR3 is 14 residues long. CDR3 nucleotide sequence: TGTGCCAGTAGTCCCGGGACAGGGACCTACGAGCAGTACGTC. Amino acid sequence: CASSPGTGTYEQYV.

This rearrangement joins TRBV7-9 to TRBJ1-6; D unresolved. With 1 base removed from V and 11 bases from J, the gap between germline ends came to 15 bases. Germline loops: CDR1 SEHNR, CDR2 FQNEAQ (reference sequence). The CDR3 contains 15 residues. CDR3 region: CASSLGTAAIAPLHF. DNA of the CDR3: TGTGCCAGCAGCTTAGGAACAGCGGCTATAGCACCCCTCCACTTT.

CDR3 DNA sequence: TGTGCCAGCAGCTTAGAGGGGAACAGCCTCTACGAGCAGTACGTC. Amino acids: CASSLEGNSLYEQYV. The chain is built from TRBV7-2 and TRBJ2-7; TRBD1 is a possible D gene (5 bases). Trimming removed 1 base from V and 3 bases from J, with 13 bases in between. Per the germline V gene, CDR1 is SGHTA and CDR2 is FQGNSA. This CDR3 contains 15 residues.

The V gene is TRBV5-1, the J gene TRBJ2-5, with 7 bases lining up with TRBD1. The V gene's germline CDR1 is SGHRS and CDR2 YFSETQ. The CDR3 consists of 15 residues. Losses at the gene ends were 0 bases for V and 6 bases for J; bases not matched to a gene: 8. The CDR3 sequence: CASSLGQGIGQTQYF. Written as DNA, the CDR3 is TGCGCCAGCAGCTTGGGACAGGGTATCGGTCAGACCCAGTACTTC.